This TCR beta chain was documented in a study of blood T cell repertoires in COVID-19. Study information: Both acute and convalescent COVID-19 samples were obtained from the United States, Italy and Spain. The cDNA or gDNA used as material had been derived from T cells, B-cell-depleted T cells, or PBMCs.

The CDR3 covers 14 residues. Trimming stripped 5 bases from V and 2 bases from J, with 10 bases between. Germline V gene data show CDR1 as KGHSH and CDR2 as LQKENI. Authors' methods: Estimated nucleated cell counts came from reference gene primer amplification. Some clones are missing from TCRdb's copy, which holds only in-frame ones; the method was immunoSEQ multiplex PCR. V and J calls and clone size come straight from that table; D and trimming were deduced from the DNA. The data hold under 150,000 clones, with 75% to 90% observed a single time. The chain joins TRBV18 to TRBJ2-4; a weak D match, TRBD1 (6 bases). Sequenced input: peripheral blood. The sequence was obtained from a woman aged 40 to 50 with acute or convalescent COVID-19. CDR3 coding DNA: TGTGCCAGCTCAATTCAGGGGACCAAAAACATTCAGTACTTC. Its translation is CASSIQGTKNIQYF.